This is a list of T cell receptor beta chains from one sample in a study of blood T cells in healthy people across ages. TCRdb itself ran the 5' RACE reads through MiXCR, one entry per CDR3 protein. In the table there are 1.5 million to 2 million distinct CDR3 sequences, just under 50% of which are singletons. The sequenced sample consisted of blood. These receptor sequences come from a woman aged 40 to 49 in good health. CDR3s include the opening cysteine and the closing phenylalanine or tryptophan. The D gene is left open where the match is weak. For some rows the clone size is stated as once, few or many, or as a class when expanded; others skip it.

v_gene: TRBV7-7; abundance: -; d_gene: -; j_gene: TRBJ1-2; len: 10; CDR3aa: CRQQTYGYTF; CDR3nt: TGTCGACAGCAAACCTATGGCTACACCTTC
v_gene: TRBV4-3; abundance: -; d_gene: TRBD2; j_gene: TRBJ2-3; len: 17; CDR3aa: CASSQDRNSGGMDTQYF; CDR3nt: TGCGCCAGCAGCCAAGATCGGAATAGCGGGGGCATGGATACGCAGTATTTT
v_gene: TRBV28; abundance: -; d_gene: -; j_gene: TRBJ2-1; len: 14; CDR3aa: CASRALAQYNEQFF; CDR3nt: TGTGCCAGCAGAGCACTGGCGCAGTACAATGAGCAGTTCTTC
v_gene: TRBV28; abundance: few; d_gene: TRBD2; j_gene: TRBJ2-1; len: 14; CDR3aa: CASSLLAGDREQFF; CDR3nt: TGTGCCAGCAGTTTATTAGCGGGGGACAGAGAGCAGTTCTTC
v_gene: TRBV4-2; abundance: -; d_gene: -; j_gene: TRBJ1-2; len: 14; CDR3aa: CASSAEWGDYGYTF; CDR3nt: TGTGCCAGCAGCGCGGAGTGGGGGGACTATGGCTACACCTTC
v_gene: TRBV27; abundance: -; d_gene: -; j_gene: TRBJ1-2; len: 14; CDR3aa: CASSLSAGDYGYTF; CDR3nt: TGTGCCAGCAGTTTATCGGCGGGGGATTATGGCTACACCTTC
v_gene: TRBV20-1; abundance: -; d_gene: -; j_gene: TRBJ1-2; len: 14; CDR3aa: CSARIQGPLYGYTF; CDR3nt: TGCAGTGCTAGAATCCAGGGGCCCCTCTATGGCTACACCTTC
v_gene: TRBV27; abundance: -; d_gene: -; j_gene: TRBJ2-1; len: 13; CDR3aa: CASSLAVEGGQFF; CDR3nt: TGTGCCAGCAGTTTAGCCGTGGAGGGAGGGCAGTTCTTC
v_gene: TRBV4-3; abundance: -; d_gene: TRBD1; j_gene: TRBJ2-1; len: 15; CDR3aa: CASSQGTGRTNEQFF; CDR3nt: TGCGCCAGCAGCCAAGGGACAGGGAGGACGAATGAGCAGTTCTTC
v_gene: TRBV4-2; abundance: -; d_gene: -; j_gene: TRBJ2-3; len: 15; CDR3aa: CASSQDPTEDDTQYF; CDR3nt: TGTGCCAGCAGCCAAGACCCGACAGAAGACGATACGCAGTATTTT
v_gene: TRBV4-2; abundance: few; d_gene: TRBD2; j_gene: TRBJ2-1; len: 17; CDR3aa: CASSRPASGGEYNEQFF; CDR3nt: TGTGCCAGCAGCCGCCCGGCTAGCGGGGGGGAATACAATGAGCAGTTCTTC
v_gene: TRBV12-3/TRBV12-4; abundance: -; d_gene: -; j_gene: TRBJ1-1; len: 14; CDR3aa: CASSLGRQDTEAFF; CDR3nt: TGTGCCAGCAGTTTAGGGCGGCAGGACACTGAAGCTTTCTTT
v_gene: TRBV7-2; abundance: few; d_gene: -; j_gene: TRBJ2-6; len: 18; CDR3aa: CASSLVRRQGLGANVLTF; CDR3nt: TGTGCCAGCAGCTTAGTTAGGAGACAGGGACTAGGGGCCAACGTCCTGACTTTC
v_gene: TRBV15; abundance: few; d_gene: -; j_gene: TRBJ1-2; len: 15; CDR3aa: CATSRDRGIWYGYTF; CDR3nt: TGTGCCACCAGCAGAGATCGGGGTATTTGGTATGGCTACACCTTC
v_gene: TRBV16; abundance: -; d_gene: -; j_gene: TRBJ2-7; len: 17; CDR3aa: CASSQLGRTGGSYEQYF; CDR3nt: TGTGCCAGCAGCCAATTGGGTCGGACGGGCGGTTCCTACGAGCAGTACTTC
v_gene: TRBV3-1; abundance: -; d_gene: -; j_gene: TRBJ1-2; len: 15; CDR3aa: CASSPEGRTNYGYTF; CDR3nt: TGTGCCAGCAGCCCCGAGGGACGGACTAACTATGGCTACACCTTC
v_gene: TRBV7-2; abundance: -; d_gene: -; j_gene: TRBJ2-1; len: 12; CDR3aa: CASSERVGEQFF; CDR3nt: TGTGCCAGCAGCGAAAGGGTGGGGGAGCAGTTCTTC
v_gene: TRBV4-1; abundance: -; d_gene: -; j_gene: TRBJ2-7; len: 16; CDR3aa: CASSQDLAARTYEQYF; CDR3nt: TGCGCCAGCAGCCAAGATCTTGCGGCCAGAACGTACGAGCAGTACTTC
v_gene: TRBV20-1; abundance: few; d_gene: -; j_gene: TRBJ2-3; len: 14; CDR3aa: CSASPQEFTDTQYF; CDR3nt: TGCAGTGCTAGTCCCCAGGAGTTCACAGATACGCAGTATTTT
v_gene: TRBV4-3; abundance: -; d_gene: -; j_gene: TRBJ2-7; len: 15; CDR3aa: CVSSQDRAPTYEQYF; CDR3nt: TGCGTCAGCAGCCAAGATAGGGCACCTACCTACGAGCAGTACTTC
v_gene: TRBV9; abundance: many; d_gene: -; j_gene: TRBJ1-5; len: 14; CDR3aa: CASSTQDSNQPQHF; CDR3nt: TGTGCCAGCAGCACACAGGATAGCAATCAGCCCCAGCATTTT
v_gene: TRBV15; abundance: -; d_gene: -; j_gene: TRBJ2-3; len: 14; CDR3aa: CATRPLRSTDTQYF; CDR3nt: TGTGCCACCAGACCTCTAAGAAGCACAGATACGCAGTATTTT
v_gene: TRBV19; abundance: -; d_gene: -; j_gene: TRBJ2-7; len: 14; CDR3aa: CASSITWGGNEQYF; CDR3nt: TGTGCCAGTAGTATAACATGGGGCGGCAACGAGCAGTACTTC
v_gene: TRBV4-3; abundance: -; d_gene: TRBD1; j_gene: TRBJ1-2; len: 17; CDR3aa: CASGQVATGGTNYGYTF; CDR3nt: TGCGCCAGCGGCCAAGTTGCGACAGGGGGGACTAACTATGGCTACACCTTC
v_gene: TRBV5-1; abundance: -; d_gene: -; j_gene: TRBJ2-5; len: 14; CDR3aa: CARTHPSFLETQYF; CDR3nt: TGCGCCAGAACCCACCCTAGCTTTTTGGAGACCCAGTACTTC
v_gene: TRBV7-2; abundance: -; d_gene: -; j_gene: TRBJ2-3; len: 18; CDR3aa: CASRLTGSRGKATDTQYF; CDR3nt: TGTGCCAGCAGATTAACAGGGAGTAGGGGCAAGGCCACAGATACGCAGTATTTT
v_gene: TRBV9; abundance: few; d_gene: TRBD1; j_gene: TRBJ2-7; len: 14; CDR3aa: CASSKTGQVVPQYF; CDR3nt: TGTGCCAGCAGCAAGACGGGACAGGTCGTACCCCAGTACTTC
v_gene: TRBV9; abundance: once; d_gene: -; j_gene: TRBJ1-3; len: 13; CDR3aa: CASSGEDRNTIYF; CDR3nt: TGTGCCAGCAGCGGAGAGGACAGAAACACCATATATTTT